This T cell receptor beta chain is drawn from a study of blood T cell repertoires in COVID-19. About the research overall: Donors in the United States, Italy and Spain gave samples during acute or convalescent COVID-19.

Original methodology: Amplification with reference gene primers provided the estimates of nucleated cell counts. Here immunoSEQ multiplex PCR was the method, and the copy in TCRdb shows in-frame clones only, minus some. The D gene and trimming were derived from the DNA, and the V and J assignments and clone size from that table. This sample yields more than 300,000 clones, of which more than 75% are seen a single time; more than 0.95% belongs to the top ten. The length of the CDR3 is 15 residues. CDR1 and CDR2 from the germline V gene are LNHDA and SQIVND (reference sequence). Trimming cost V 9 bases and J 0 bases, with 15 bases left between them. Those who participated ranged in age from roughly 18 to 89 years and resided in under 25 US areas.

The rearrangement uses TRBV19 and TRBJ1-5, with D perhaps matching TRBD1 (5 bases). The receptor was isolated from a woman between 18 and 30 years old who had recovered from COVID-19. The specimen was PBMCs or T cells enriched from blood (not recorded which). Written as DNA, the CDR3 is TGTGCCAGCCAGGGCCAGCCATATAGCAATCAGCCCCAGCATTTT. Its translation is CASQGQPYSNQPQHF.